A single sample gave rise to the 26 T cell receptor beta chains below, sequenced in a study of blood T cell repertoires in COVID-19. Sequencing used immunoSEQ multiplex PCR; TCRdb keeps in-frame clones, though not all of them. Among hundreds of thousands of clones listed, just over 85% were seen once. Input material: peripheral blood. Receptors were obtained from an elderly man with acute or convalescent COVID-19.

This chain uses TRBV11-2 with TRBJ1-1; tentative D call: TRBD1 (5 bases). The CDR3 totals 14 residues. Germline V gene lookup returns CDR1 SGHAT and CDR2 FQNNGV. Trimming took off 5 bases at V and 5 bases at J, with 15 bases between the two ends. The CDR3 is CASSTRGVGTEAFF. For the CDR3, the DNA is TGTGCCAGCAGCACCCGGGGGGTGGGAACTGAAGCTTTCTTT.

V is TRBV3-1 (or the pseudogene TRBV3-2) and J is TRBJ1-1, with 7 bases that match TRBD1. CDR1 and CDR2 (germline): LGHDT, YNNKEL (reference sequence). CDR3 length: 13 amino acids. V shed 2 bases and J 7 bases; nucleotides not matched to a gene: 4. CDR3 region: CASSQYRGGEAFF. The DNA for the CDR3 is TGTGCCAGCAGCCAATACAGGGGCGGTGAAGCTTTCTTT.

The gene calls are TRBV9 and TRBJ1-6; no reliable D call. Trimming removed 0 bases at V and 9 bases at J, with 13 bases between. Germline V gene lookup returns CDR1 SGDLS and CDR2 YYNGEE. The CDR3 loop spans 15 amino acids. The CDR3 loop reads CASSVGTAEGSPLHF. The CDR3 DNA is TGTGCCAGCAGCGTAGGGACGGCAGAGGGTTCACCCCTCCACTTT.

The CDR3, as DNA: TGTGCCAGTTCGAGAGGAACCTACAATGAGCAGTTCTTC. Its protein is CASSRGTYNEQFF. The rearrangement links TRBV25-1 to TRBJ2-1, with D unresolved. With 9 bases removed from V and 2 bases from J, the gap between germline ends came to 11 bases. This CDR3 is 13 amino acids long. Germline CDR1 reads MGHDK; CDR2 reads SYGVNS.

The chain links TRBV6-5 to TRBJ1-5, with D unresolved. Germline V gene data show CDR1 as MNHEY and CDR2 as SVGAGI. The V end was cut by 8 bases, the J end by 0 bases, with 14 bases between. The CDR3 totals 15 residues. CDR3 region: CASSTRVASNQPQHF. The CDR3 DNA is TGTGCCAGCTCAACTAGGGTCGCTAGCAATCAGCCCCAGCATTTT.

The chain recombines TRBV6-2 or TRBV6-3 with TRBJ1-5, with D maybe TRBD1 (6 bases). From germline, CDR1 is MNHEY and CDR2 SVGEGT. V lost 6 bases to trimming and J lost 1 base, with 13 bases between them. There are 15 residues in the CDR3. This CDR3 reads CASSPGAVSNQPQHF. In DNA, the CDR3 is TGTGCCAGCAGCCCGGGGGCGGTGAGCAATCAGCCCCAGCATTTT.

This chain links TRBV3-1 (or the pseudogene TRBV3-2) with TRBJ2-1, with TRBD2 matching over 7 bases. The CDR3 length is 15 residues. Germline lookup yields CDR1 LGHDT and CDR2 YNNKEL (reference sequence). The V and J ends lost 6 bases and 4 bases, in that order; junction bases with no gene match: 9. The CDR3 sequence is CASRKGEGQYNEQFF. The CDR3 nucleotides read TGTGCCAGCAGAAAAGGGGAGGGGCAGTACAATGAGCAGTTCTTC.

The chain carries TRBV11-2 and TRBJ2-7; D possibly corresponds to TRBD1 (6 bases). Germline V gene sequence: CDR1 SGHAT, CDR2 FQNNGV. Trimming took 2 bases from V and 3 from J, leaving 23 bases between them. CDR3 length equals 18 residues. CDR3 sequence: CASSLRTAREIGVYEQYF. The CDR3 DNA follows: TGTGCCAGCAGCTTACGGACAGCCCGTGAAATTGGTGTCTACGAGCAGTACTTC. Filled out from reference TRBV11-2 and TRBJ2-7, the complete variable domain reads EAGVAQSPRYKIIEKRQSVAFWCNPISGHATLYWYQQILGQGPKLLIQFQNNGVVDDSQLPKDRFSAERLKGVDSTLKIQPAKLEDSAVYLCASSLRTAREIGVYEQYFGPGTRLTVT.

This sequence joins TRBV15 and TRBJ2-7; possible D gene TRBD1, 6 bases. Trimming cost V 0 bases and J 3 bases, with 15 bases left between them. The CDR3 extends over 16 amino acids. Germline V gene lookup returns CDR1 LNHNV and CDR2 YYDKDF (reference sequence). The CDR3 DNA is TGTGCCACCAGCAGAGATACACAGGGTCCTAACTACGAGCAGTACTTC. It codes for CATSRDTQGPNYEQYF.

The V gene is TRBV7-2, the J gene TRBJ2-4, with a possible D match to TRBD2 (6 bases). Germline CDR1 and CDR2: SGHTA and FQGNSA. The CDR3 is 14 residues long. V was trimmed by 5 bases and J by 3 bases, leaving 11 bases between them. Here the CDR3 DNA reads TGTGCCAGCAGCGGGGGGACGCTCAAAAACATTCAGTACTTC. Protein: CASSGGTLKNIQYF. The entire variable domain, with the rest obtained from reference TRBV7-2 and TRBJ2-4, is as follows: GAGVSQSPSNKVTEKGKDVELRCDPISGHTALYWYRQSLGQGLEFLIYFQGNSAPDKSGLPSDRFSAERTGGSVSTLTIQRTQQEDSAVYLCASSGGTLKNIQYFGAGTRLSVL.

This chain joins TRBV5-1 and TRBJ2-7; 11 bases agree with TRBD1. V shed 4 bases, J shed 3 bases, and the junction held 3 bases outside the gene matches. CDR3 length: 14 residues. CDR1 and CDR2 from the germline V gene are SGHRS and YFSETQ. In DNA form, the CDR3 reads TGCGCCAGCAGCCTGGGACAGGGGGTCTACGAGCAGTACTTC. This translates into CASSLGQGVYEQYF.

The J gene is TRBJ2-5, the V gene TRBV7-2; 9 bases agree with TRBD1. V shed 5 bases, J shed 5 bases, and the junction held 6 bases outside the gene matches. CDR1 is SGHTA and CDR2 is FQGNSA in the germline V gene. CDR3 size: 14 residues. The CDR3 DNA reads as TGTGCCAGCAGCCCGGGACAGGGAGGGGAGACCCAGTACTTC. Protein sequence: CASSPGQGGETQYF.

CDR3 protein: CASTPGQGTYNEQFF. CDR3 sequence (DNA): TGTGCCAGCACCCCCGGACAGGGAACCTACAATGAGCAGTTCTTC. The chain links TRBV2 to TRBJ2-1, with TRBD1 matching over 8 bases. V lost 7 bases to trimming and J lost 2 bases; unmatched junction nucleotides: 7. Germline V gives CDR1 SNHLY, CDR2 FYNNEI. There are 15 residues in the CDR3.

The chain carries TRBV6-5 and TRBJ1-5; 12 bases agree with TRBD1. Per the germline V gene, CDR1 is MNHEY and CDR2 is SVGAGI. The CDR3 sequence is 16 residues long. With V trimmed by 4 bases and J by 4 bases, 5 bases remained unmatched. CDR3 coding DNA: TGTGCCAGCAGTTCCGGGACAGGGGGCTCGAATCAGCCCCAGCATTTT. It encodes CASSSGTGGSNQPQHF.

The chain is built from TRBV4-2 and TRBJ2-2, with 8 nucleotides matching TRBD1. The CDR3 runs 16 residues. Germline V gene data show CDR1 as LGHNA and CDR2 as YNFKEQ. Losses at the gene ends were 1 base for V and 2 bases for J; bases not matched to a gene: 3. The CDR3 DNA reads TGTGCCAGCAGCCAAGGCCCAGGGGGCAACACCGGGGAGCTGTTTTTT. Protein: CASSQGPGGNTGELFF.

This clone was seen only once. The chain recombines TRBV11-3 with TRBJ2-1; 12 bases map to TRBD2. CDR3 length: 15 residues. Germline V lookup: CDR1 SGHNT, CDR2 YENEEA. With V trimmed by 1 base and J by 7 bases, 2 bases remained unmatched. The CDR3 nucleotides read TGTGCCAGCAGCTTAGGGACTAGCGGGGCGAATGAGCAGTTCTTC. This gives the protein CASSLGTSGANEQFF.

The chain is built from TRBV27 and TRBJ1-5; maybe TRBD1 (5 bases). The CDR3 extends over 14 amino acids. V dropped 5 bases and J dropped 3 bases, with 11 bases sitting between them. Germline V gene sequence: CDR1 MNHEY, CDR2 SMNVEV (reference sequence). The CDR3 region has the DNA TGTGCCAGCAGTCTGTACAGGACCAATCAGCCCCAGCATTTT. Its protein product is CASSLYRTNQPQHF.

This chain joins TRBV7-8 and TRBJ1-2, with D maybe TRBD1 (5 bases). V was clipped by 1 base and J by 0 bases, with 15 bases between them. The CDR3 consists of 17 residues. Germline loops: CDR1 SGHVS, CDR2 FQNEAQ. This CDR3 reads CASSLGRESNTNYGYTF. The CDR3 bases are TGTGCCAGCAGCTTAGGCAGGGAATCCAACACTAACTATGGCTACACCTTC.

The chain recombines TRBV3-1 (or the pseudogene TRBV3-2) with TRBJ1-5; D gene ambiguous. Looked up from germline, CDR1 is LGHDT and CDR2 is YNNKEL (reference sequence). The CDR3 contains 14 residues. The V and J ends lost 3 bases and 1 base respectively, with 7 bases between them. The CDR3 bases are TGTGCCAGCAGCCAGGCAGTAAGCAATCAGCCCCAGCATTTT. Translation gives CASSQAVSNQPQHF.

The chain joins TRBV29-1 to TRBJ2-7, with a possible D match to TRBD1 (5 bases). This CDR3 is built from 12 residues. CDR1 is SQVTM, CDR2 ANQGSEA, per germline. The DNA of the CDR3 is TGCAGTCCACCTAGGCAGGGAAACGAGCAGTACTTC. Its protein is CSPPRQGNEQYF.

The chain is built from TRBV6-2 or TRBV6-3 and TRBJ2-5; a possible D gene is TRBD1 (6 bases). This CDR3 region has 14 residues. In germline, CDR1 is MNHEY, CDR2 SVGEGT. The germline V and J ends were trimmed by 2 bases and 5 bases, with 12 bases remaining between them. CDR3 DNA: TGTGCCAGCAGTTACCCTCCCCAGGGGGAGACCCAGTACTTC. This gives the protein CASSYPPQGETQYF.

This chain links TRBV2 with TRBJ1-5, with 7 nucleotides matching TRBD1. Germline V gene sequence: CDR1 SNHLY, CDR2 FYNNEI. The CDR3 sequence is 17 residues long. The V and J ends lost 3 bases and 1 base, in that order; junction bases with no gene match: 9. CDR3 amino acids: CASSEYRDSGSNQPQHF. CDR3 nucleotide sequence: TGTGCCAGCAGTGAGTACAGGGACAGCGGGAGCAATCAGCCCCAGCATTTT.

This clone was picked up a small number of times. The rearrangement joins TRBV7-3 to TRBJ2-3, with TRBD1 identical over 8 bases. The V and J ends lost 6 bases and 0 bases, in that order; junction bases with no gene match: 2. Germline assignment: CDR1 SGHTA and CDR2 FQGTGA. The CDR3 runs to 14 residues. This CDR3 reads CASSRTGSTDTQYF. CDR3 sequence (DNA): TGTGCCAGCAGTCGGACAGGGAGCACAGATACGCAGTATTTT.

This rearrangement joins TRBV19 to TRBJ1-3, with D possibly being TRBD1 (5 bases). Germline CDR1 LNHDA, CDR2 SQIVND (reference sequence). The CDR3 consists of 16 residues. V was trimmed by 11 bases and J by 0 bases, leaving 20 bases between them. The DNA for the CDR3 is TGTGCCTCCCGCATGGGCCCCGACAGCTCTGGAAACACCATATATTTT. Translating gives CASRMGPDSSGNTIYF.

This chain links TRBV28 with TRBJ1-5; 9 bases fit TRBD1. This CDR3 comprises 15 residues. Looked up from germline, CDR1 is MDHEN and CDR2 is SYDVKM. V shed 5 bases, J shed 1 base, and the junction held 3 bases outside the gene matches. The CDR3, as DNA: TGTGCCAGCAGTCGAGGGACAGGGAGCAATCAGCCCCAGCATTTT. Translation gives CASSRGTGSNQPQHF.

J is TRBJ2-3 and V is TRBV7-9, with D possibly being TRBD2 (5 bases). The CDR3 extends over 13 amino acids. V lost 8 bases, J lost 3 bases, and 12 bases lay in between. The V gene's germline CDR1 is SEHNR and CDR2 FQNEAQ (reference sequence). CDR3 residues: CASAIRGTDTQYF. The DNA of the CDR3 is TGTGCCAGCGCCATACGGGGTACAGATACGCAGTATTTT.